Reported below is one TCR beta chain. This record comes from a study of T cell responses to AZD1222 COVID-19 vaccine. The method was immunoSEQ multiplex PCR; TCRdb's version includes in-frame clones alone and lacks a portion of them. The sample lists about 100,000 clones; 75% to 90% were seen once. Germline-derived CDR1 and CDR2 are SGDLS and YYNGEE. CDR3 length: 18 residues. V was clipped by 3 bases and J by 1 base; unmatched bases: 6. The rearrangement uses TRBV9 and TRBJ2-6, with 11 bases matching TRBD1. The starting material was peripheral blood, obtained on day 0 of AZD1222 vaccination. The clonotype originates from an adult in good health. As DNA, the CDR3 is TGTGCCAGCAGCGCACTTGGACAGGGGGCTTCTGGGGCCAACGTCCTGACTTTC. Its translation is CASSALGQGASGANVLTF.